This T cell receptor beta chain was captured by sequencing in a study of breast tumors, draining lymph nodes, adjacent tissues. To note about this clonotype: Its antigen is currently unknown. At one end the junction does not follow the germline gene, possibly because of a read error.

Study findings and constraints: The data were judged consistent with most tumor T cells coming from lymph node and expanding in tumor. Tumor TCR diversity was below lymph nodes but above nontumor tissue. Compared with basal-like, luminal-like tumors shared significantly more repertoire with nontumor tissue. Tumor T cell lymph node origin was a supported hypothesis, not proven.

Germline CDR1 and CDR2: SGHDN and FVKESK. This CDR3 region has 14 residues. Samples came from axillary lymph nodes draining the breast cancer. TCRdb passed the multiplex PCR reads through MiXCR, listing each CDR3 protein once. The repertoire has fewer than 150,000 distinct CDR3 sequences, around 21% of them found once; the top ten carry about 2%. The receptor's source is a female donor with breast cancer. Some clones in this sample may be carry-over from other donors' samples. The V and J genes are TRBV14 and TRBJ2-7; TRBD1 agrees at 8 bases. Source material: axillary lymph node tissue. The CDR3 here is CTSSLGQGSYEQYF. CDR3 nucleotides: TGTACCAGCAGCCTTGGACAGGGTTCCTACGAGCAGTACTTC.